This is a list of T cell receptor beta chains from one sample in a study of OX40 agonist ivuxolimab in advanced cancers. Measured with immunoSEQ multiplex PCR; TCRdb has only the in-frame clones, and not every one. The table shows about 110,000 clones, with approximately 90% occurring only once. The sample was CD4+ or CD8+ T cells sorted from blood, taken in a trial of the OX40 agonist ivuxolimab. Receptors were obtained from an adult with an advanced solid tumor such as melanoma, head and neck, liver or kidney cancer. Both conserved end residues are part of each CDR3.

j_call,v_call,cdr3_aa
TRBJ2-5,TRBV9,CASSVGSVDQETQYF
TRBJ2-3,TRBV9,CASSVRMGLAGGNTQYF
TRBJ2-3,TRBV11-3,CASSQVSGGAQYF
TRBJ2-5,TRBV5-8,CASSPRAGLGETQYF
TRBJ2-5,TRBV4-2,CASSQTSGWETQYF
TRBJ2-7,TRBV6-5,CASSLGHPNLYEQYF
TRBJ1-1,TRBV6-1,CASSEPGLNTEAFF
TRBJ1-2,TRBV25-1,CASSPSPGYGYTF
TRBJ1-1,TRBV6-6,CASSNNREAFF
TRBJ2-7,TRBV7-9,CASSLADEQYF
TRBJ2-7,TRBV7-6,CASSSSGATYEQYF
TRBJ1-2,TRBV28,CASSPHGSRNYGYTF
TRBJ1-3,TRBV6-6,CASSPPGQGANTIYF
TRBJ2-7,TRBV7-3,CASSLQGEQYF
TRBJ1-1,TRBV19,CASTPTGAGTEAFF
TRBJ2-1,TRBV10-1,CASSPTRGGEQFF
TRBJ1-1,TRBV7-3,CASSPVDRGPDTEAFF
TRBJ1-1,TRBV5-1,CASSLDSEAFF
TRBJ2-7,TRBV5-6,CASSLGGSSYEQYF
TRBJ1-2,TRBV18,CASSSQTARANYGYTF
TRBJ2-5,TRBV7-9,CASSSPGSQETQYF
TRBJ2-2,TRBV27,CASSLGQGSYTGELFF
TRBJ1-2,TRBV7-9,CASSLGDLFFGYTF
TRBJ2-5,TRBV7-9,CASSLIAEETQYF
TRBJ1-2,TRBV30,CAWSVTAYGYTF
TRBJ2-7,TRBV6-5,CASSVWGLQEQYF
TRBJ2-7,TRBV5-4,CASSPGTETYEQYF
TRBJ1-2,TRBV11-2,CASSSRTGTDDGYTF
TRBJ1-1,TRBV29-1,CSVEVGGGRAFF
TRBJ1-5,TRBV6-6,CASSYSIRDGGQPQHF
TRBJ2-5,TRBV7-7,CASSQGHEETQYF
TRBJ2-3,TRBV5-6,CASSRGQGGSTDTQYF
TRBJ1-5,TRBV7-6,CASSLAEGDQPQHF
TRBJ2-1,TRBV6-1,CASRPTSGGAGGQFF
TRBJ1-3,TRBV9,CASSVGTSGNTIYF
TRBJ2-3,TRBV19,CASSMGGVDEYF